One sample yielded the 11 T cell receptor beta chains listed below, sequenced in a study of cytomegalovirus exposure and HLA in healthy donors. Primers: 60 Vbeta forward and 13 Jbeta reverse. The data were produced by immunoSEQ multiplex PCR, yet TCRdb's version contains in-frame clones alone and is incomplete. The data hold 180,000 or so clones, with 70% to 90% observed a single time. Input material: PBMCs. These receptors were collected from a man between 18 and 35 years old in good health and CMV-seropositive.

V is TRBV30 and J is TRBJ1-1; perhaps TRBD1 as D (6 bases). This CDR3 spans 15 amino acids. V lost 3 bases and J 1 base, leaving 15 bases between the germline ends. Germline V gives CDR1 GTSNPN, CDR2 SVGIG (reference sequence). In DNA, the CDR3 is TGTGCCTGGAGGGGCGGGGGGGGGCGGAACACTGAAGCTTTCTTT. Translated: CAWRGGGGRNTEAFF.

The chain has TRBV10-1 and TRBJ1-4; D may be TRBD1 (5 bases). V shed 8 bases and J shed 7 bases, with 14 bases lying between them. In germline, CDR1 is WNHNN, CDR2 SYGVQD (reference sequence). The CDR3 consists of 13 residues. CDR3 amino acids: CASSKGQSEKLFF. DNA for the CDR3: TGCGCCAGCTCCAAGGGGCAGAGTGAAAAACTGTTTTTT.

This chain connects TRBV5-1 to TRBJ2-1, with 9 bases identical to TRBD1. The CDR3 runs to 16 residues. Germline V gene data show CDR1 as SGHRS and CDR2 as YFSETQ. V trimming: 4 bases; J trimming: 7 bases; junction bases outside the gene matches: 12. CDR3 sequence (DNA): TGCGCCAGCAGCCTTACAGGGGGCTCGTCGACGAATGAGCAGTTCTTC. Translated, it gives CASSLTGGSSTNEQFF.

The genes are TRBV7-6 and TRBJ2-7, with 7 bases that match TRBD2. The CDR3 runs 15 residues. Losses at the gene ends were 5 bases for V and 2 bases for J; bases not matched to a gene: 9. Germline V gene data show CDR1 as SGHVS and CDR2 as FNYEAQ. The CDR3 bases are TGTGCCAGCAGCCCTAGCACAAGCGGGGCCTACGAGCAGTACTTC. Protein sequence: CASSPSTSGAYEQYF.

The chain combines TRBV5-6 with TRBJ2-1; D is possibly TRBD2 (7 bases). V was cut by 4 bases and J by 6 bases, with 20 bases left in between. CDR1 SGHDT and CDR2 YYEEEE come from the germline V gene. The CDR3 runs to 16 residues. In DNA, the CDR3 is TGTGCCAGCAGCCTTAAGACAGGTCCGGGAGGCAATGAGCAGTTCTTC. Encoded protein: CASSLKTGPGGNEQFF.

The genes are TRBV27 and TRBJ1-3; D remains unclear. Germline loops: CDR1 MNHEY, CDR2 SMNVEV (reference sequence). Trimming left V 1 base short and J 2 bases short, with 3 bases between. This CDR3 spans 13 amino acids. Here the CDR3 DNA reads TGTGCCAGCAGTTTATTCGCTGGAAACACCATATATTTT. This sequence encodes CASSLFAGNTIYF.

The J gene is TRBJ2-2, the V gene TRBV18; 7 bases map to TRBD1. The CDR3 consists of 16 residues. V shed 4 bases, J shed 0 bases, and the junction held 5 bases outside the gene matches. Germline V lookup: CDR1 KGHSH, CDR2 LQKENI. The chain's CDR3 is CASSQGQSTNTGELFF. CDR3 sequence (DNA): TGTGCCAGCTCACAGGGACAGTCGACGAACACCGGGGAGCTGTTTTTT.

The gene calls are TRBV7-9 and TRBJ2-5; TRBD1 matches at 8 bases. The J call may be mistaken, given a closer DNA end match to TRBJ2-7. Germline V gene sequence: CDR1 SEHNR, CDR2 FQNEAQ (reference sequence). The CDR3 runs 14 residues. The CDR3 DNA sequence: TGTGCCAGCAGCCCCTGGACAGGGAGGAACGAGCAGTACTTC. It encodes CASSPWTGRNEQYF.

The chain is built from TRBV4-1 and TRBJ2-7; TRBD1 agrees at 7 bases. With V trimmed by 3 bases and J by 2 bases, 4 bases remained unmatched. The CDR3 has 14 amino acids. Germline assignment: CDR1 MGHRA and CDR2 YSYEKL. As DNA, the CDR3 is TGCGCCAGCAGCCAGCGACAGGGCCCCTACGAGCAGTACTTC. Translating it yields CASSQRQGPYEQYF.

V is TRBV4-2 and J is TRBJ2-3; TRBD2 agrees at 11 bases. Germline lookup yields CDR1 LGHNA and CDR2 YNFKEQ. J was trimmed by 1 base and V by 4 bases; bases with no gene match: 13. The CDR3 sequence is 19 residues long. CDR3 sequence reads: CASSLTLAGGARGTDTQYF. Written as DNA, the CDR3 is TGTGCCAGCAGCCTAACCTTAGCGGGGGGGGCGCGGGGCACAGATACGCAGTATTTT.

The V and J genes are TRBV7-6 and TRBJ2-3; D may be TRBD1 (5 bases). V lost 0 bases to trimming and J lost 6 bases, with 7 bases between them. Germline CDR1 and CDR2: SGHVS and FNYEAQ. This CDR3 has 13 amino acids. CDR3 sequence (DNA): TGTGCCAGCAGCTTAGCCTCAGGGGATACGCAGTATTTT. Its protein is CASSLASGDTQYF.